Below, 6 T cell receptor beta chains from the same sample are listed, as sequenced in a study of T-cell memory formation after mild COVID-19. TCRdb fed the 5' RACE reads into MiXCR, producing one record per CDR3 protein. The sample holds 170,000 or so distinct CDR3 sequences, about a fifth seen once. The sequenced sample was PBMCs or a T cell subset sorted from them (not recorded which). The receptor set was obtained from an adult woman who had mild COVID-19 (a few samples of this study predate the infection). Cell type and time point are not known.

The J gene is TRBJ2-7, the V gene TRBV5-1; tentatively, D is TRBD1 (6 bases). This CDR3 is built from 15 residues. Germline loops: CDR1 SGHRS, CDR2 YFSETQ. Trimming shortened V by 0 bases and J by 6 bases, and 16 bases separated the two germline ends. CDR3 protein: CASSLASDSPSEQYF. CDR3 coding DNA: TGCGCCAGCAGCTTGGCTTCGGACAGCCCAAGCGAGCAGTACTTC.

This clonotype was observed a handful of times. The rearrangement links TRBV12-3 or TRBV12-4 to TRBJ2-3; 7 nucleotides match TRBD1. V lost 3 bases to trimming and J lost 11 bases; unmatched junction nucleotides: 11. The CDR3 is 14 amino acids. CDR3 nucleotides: TGTGCCAGCAGTTTGCAAGGGGGCCAGGGGGAGCAGTATTTT. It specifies CASSLQGGQGEQYF.

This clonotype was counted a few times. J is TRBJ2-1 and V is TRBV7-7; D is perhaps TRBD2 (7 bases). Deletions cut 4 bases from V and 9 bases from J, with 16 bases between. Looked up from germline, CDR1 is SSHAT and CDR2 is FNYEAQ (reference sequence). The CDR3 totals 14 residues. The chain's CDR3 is CASSSSGGGSEQFF. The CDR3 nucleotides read TGTGCCAGCAGCTCCAGTGGGGGGGGCAGTGAGCAGTTCTTC.

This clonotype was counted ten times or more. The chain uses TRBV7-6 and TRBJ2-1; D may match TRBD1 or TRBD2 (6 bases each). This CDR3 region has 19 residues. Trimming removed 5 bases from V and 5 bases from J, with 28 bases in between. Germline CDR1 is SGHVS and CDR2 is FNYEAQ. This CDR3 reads CASSLTPRAGQGPDNEQFF. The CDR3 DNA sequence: TGTGCCAGCAGCCTAACCCCTCGGGCGGGACAAGGGCCTGACAATGAGCAGTTCTTC.

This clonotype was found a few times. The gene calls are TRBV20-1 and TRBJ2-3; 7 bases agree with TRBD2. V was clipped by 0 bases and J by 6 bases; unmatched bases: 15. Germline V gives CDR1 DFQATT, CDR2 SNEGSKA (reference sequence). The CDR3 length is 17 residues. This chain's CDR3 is CSARDLGTTSIWDTQYF. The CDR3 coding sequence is TGCAGTGCTAGAGATCTTGGGACTACCTCTATCTGGGATACGCAGTATTTT.

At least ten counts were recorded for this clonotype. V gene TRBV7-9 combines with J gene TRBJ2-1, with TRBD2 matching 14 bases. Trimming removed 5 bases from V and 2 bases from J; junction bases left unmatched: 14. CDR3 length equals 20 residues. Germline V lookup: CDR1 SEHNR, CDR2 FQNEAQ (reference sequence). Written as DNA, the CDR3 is TGTGCCAGCAGCCCCCATGCCGGGACTAGCGGGAGTCCCACCTACAATGAGCAGTTCTTC. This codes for CASSPHAGTSGSPTYNEQFF. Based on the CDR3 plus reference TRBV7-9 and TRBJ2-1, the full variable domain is DTGVSQNPRHKITKRGQNVTFRCDPISEHNRLYWYRQTLGQGPEFLTYFQNEAQLEKSRLLSDRFSAERPKGSFSTLEIQRTEQGDSAMYLCASSPHAGTSGSPTYNEQFFGPGTRLTVL.